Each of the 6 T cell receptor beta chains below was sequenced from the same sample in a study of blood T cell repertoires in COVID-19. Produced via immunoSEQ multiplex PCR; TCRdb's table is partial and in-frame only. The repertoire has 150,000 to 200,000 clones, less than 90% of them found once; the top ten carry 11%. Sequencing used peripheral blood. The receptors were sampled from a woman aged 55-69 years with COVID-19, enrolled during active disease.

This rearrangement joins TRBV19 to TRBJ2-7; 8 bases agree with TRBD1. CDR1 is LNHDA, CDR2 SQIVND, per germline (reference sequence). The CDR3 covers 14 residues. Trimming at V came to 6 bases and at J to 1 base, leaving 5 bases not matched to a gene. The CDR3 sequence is CASRGTGLSYEQYF. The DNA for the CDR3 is TGTGCCAGTAGAGGGACAGGATTATCCTACGAGCAGTACTTC.

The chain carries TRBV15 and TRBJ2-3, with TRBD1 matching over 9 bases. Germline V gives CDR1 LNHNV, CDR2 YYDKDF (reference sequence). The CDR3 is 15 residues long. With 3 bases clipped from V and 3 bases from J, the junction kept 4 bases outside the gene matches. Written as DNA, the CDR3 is TGTGCCACCAGCAGGCCGGGACAGGGAACAGATACGCAGTATTTT. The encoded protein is CATSRPGQGTDTQYF.

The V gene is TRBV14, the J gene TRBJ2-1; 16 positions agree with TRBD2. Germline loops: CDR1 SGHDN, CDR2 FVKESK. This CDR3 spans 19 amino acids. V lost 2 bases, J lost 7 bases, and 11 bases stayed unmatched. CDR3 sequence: CASSQPRGTSGRAWNEQFF. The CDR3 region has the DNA TGTGCCAGCAGCCAACCCAGGGGGACTAGCGGGAGGGCATGGAATGAGCAGTTCTTC. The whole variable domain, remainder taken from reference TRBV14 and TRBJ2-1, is EAGVTQFPSHSVIEKGQTVTLRCDPISGHDNLYWYRRVMGKEIKFLLHFVKESKQDESGMPNNRFLAERTGGTYSTLKVQPAELEDSGVYFCASSQPRGTSGRAWNEQFFGPGTRLTVL.

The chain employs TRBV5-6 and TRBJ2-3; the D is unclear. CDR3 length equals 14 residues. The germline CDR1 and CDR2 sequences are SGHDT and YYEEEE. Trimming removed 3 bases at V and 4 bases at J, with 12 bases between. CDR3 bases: TGTGCCAGCAGCTCAGTTGGGCAACCAGATACGCAGTATTTT. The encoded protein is CASSSVGQPDTQYF.

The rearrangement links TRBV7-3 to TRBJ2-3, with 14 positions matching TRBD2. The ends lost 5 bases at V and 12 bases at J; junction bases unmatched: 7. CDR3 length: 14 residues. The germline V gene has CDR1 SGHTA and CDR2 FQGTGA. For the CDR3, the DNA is TGTGCCAGCAGCCCCGCCGGGACTAGCGGGAGACAGTATTTT. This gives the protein CASSPAGTSGRQYF.

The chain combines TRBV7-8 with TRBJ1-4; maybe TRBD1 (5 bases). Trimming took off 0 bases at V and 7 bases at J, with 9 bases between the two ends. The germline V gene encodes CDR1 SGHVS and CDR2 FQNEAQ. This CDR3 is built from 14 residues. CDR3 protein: CASSLAGAREKLFF. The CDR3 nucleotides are TGTGCCAGCAGCTTAGCAGGGGCTCGTGAAAAACTGTTTTTT.